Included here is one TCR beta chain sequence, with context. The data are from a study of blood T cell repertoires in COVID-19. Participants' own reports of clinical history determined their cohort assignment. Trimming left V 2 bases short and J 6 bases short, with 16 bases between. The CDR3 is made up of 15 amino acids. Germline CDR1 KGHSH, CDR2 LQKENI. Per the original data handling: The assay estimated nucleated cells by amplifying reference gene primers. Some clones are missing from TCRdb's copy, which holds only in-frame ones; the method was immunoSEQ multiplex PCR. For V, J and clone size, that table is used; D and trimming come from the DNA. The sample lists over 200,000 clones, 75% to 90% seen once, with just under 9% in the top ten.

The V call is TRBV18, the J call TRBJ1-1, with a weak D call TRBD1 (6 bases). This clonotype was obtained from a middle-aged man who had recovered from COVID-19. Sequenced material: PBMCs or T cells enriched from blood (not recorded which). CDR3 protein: CASSPDIPGASEAFF. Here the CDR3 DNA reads TGTGCCAGCTCACCAGACATCCCAGGGGCCTCTGAAGCTTTCTTT.